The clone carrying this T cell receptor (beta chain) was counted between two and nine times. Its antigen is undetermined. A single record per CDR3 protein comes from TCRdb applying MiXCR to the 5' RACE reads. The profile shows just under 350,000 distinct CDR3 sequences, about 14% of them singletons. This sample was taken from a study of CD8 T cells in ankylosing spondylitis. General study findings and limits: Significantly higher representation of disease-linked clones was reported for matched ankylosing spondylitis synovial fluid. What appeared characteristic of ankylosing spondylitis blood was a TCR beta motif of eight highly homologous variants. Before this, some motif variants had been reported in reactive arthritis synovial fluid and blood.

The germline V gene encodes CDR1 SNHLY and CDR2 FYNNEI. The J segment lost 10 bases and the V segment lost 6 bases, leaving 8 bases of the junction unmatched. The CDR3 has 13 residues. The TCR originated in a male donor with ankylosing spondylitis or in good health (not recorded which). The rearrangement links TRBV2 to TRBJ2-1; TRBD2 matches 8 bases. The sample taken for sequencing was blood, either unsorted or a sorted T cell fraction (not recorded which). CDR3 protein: CASSNPGGREQFF. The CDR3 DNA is TGTGCCAGCAGCAATCCGGGGGGGAGGGAGCAGTTCTTC.